One and the same sample provided the 2 T cell receptor beta chains below, sequenced in a study of CD8+CD57+ T cells in acquired aplastic anemia. The TCR beta profiling, which covered VDJ combination and CDR3 sequence, was carried out using genomic DNA as the template. TCRdb re-called the reads with MiXCR, one entry per CDR3 protein. The data hold 180,000 or so distinct CDR3 sequences, with under 55% observed a single time. Sequenced input: sorted CD4+, CD8+, or CD8+CD57+ T cells (not recorded which) from PBMCs. The origin of the receptors is a human donor in good health.

This CDR3 reads CASSVGWGGGNQPQHF. CDR3 DNA: TGTGCCAGCAGTGTAGGATGGGGTGGCGGCAATCAGCCCCAGCATTTT. The rearrangement links TRBV2 to TRBJ1-5, with unresolved D. The CDR3 runs 16 residues. The germline CDR1 and CDR2 sequences are SNHLY and FYNNEI. V was pared by 4 bases and J by 2 bases, with 15 bases between.

A remark on this clonotype: At one boundary the junction diverges from the germline segment, which might be a read error. The V call is TRBV20-1, the J call TRBJ1-1, with D unclear. The CDR3 runs to 12 residues. Germline V CDR1 and CDR2: DFQATT, SNEGSKA (reference sequence). CDR3 nucleotides: TGCAGTGCTAGGACAACGAACATTGAAGCTTTTTTT. Translating gives CSARTTNIEAFF.